This TCR beta chain was captured by sequencing in a study of radiotherapy plus CTLA-4 blockade in lung cancer. The germline V gene encodes CDR1 SGDLS and CDR2 YYNGEE. The CDR3 runs to 17 residues. Between the trimmed V and J ends, which lost 4 bases and 5 bases, there was a span of 23 bases. Repertoires were generated with immunoSEQ multiplex PCR, while TCRdb's copy carries only in-frame clones and drops some. The repertoire holds roughly 66,000 clones, approximately 83% seen once, with approximately 4.1% in the top ten. V usage is TRBV9 and J usage is TRBJ2-3, with D perhaps matching TRBD1 (6 bases). This TCR was recovered from a human donor with non-small cell lung cancer who had a partial response to radiotherapy plus ipilimumab. The sequences come from peripheral blood, collected from a patient treated with radiotherapy plus ipilimumab. CDR3 region: CASSHKLQGSLLDTQYF. DNA of the CDR3: TGTGCCAGCAGCCACAAACTACAGGGATCCCTCTTAGATACGCAGTATTTT.